The clone carrying this T cell receptor (beta chain) was recorded at least ten times. The data are from a study of regulatory T cells in long-lasting Graves disease. Per the germline V gene, CDR1 is LNHDA and CDR2 is SQIVND (reference sequence). This CDR3 is built from 15 residues. V shed 3 bases and J 3 bases; nucleotides not matched to a gene: 3. According to the study, TCR beta libraries were built with iRepertoire HTBI primers and CDR3-region Arm-PCR. TCRdb called the multiplex PCR reads again in MiXCR, with one record for every CDR3 protein. Of approximately 210,000 distinct CDR3 sequences in the sample, around 17% were seen once. The time point was: newly diagnosed GD, antithyroid drugs for less than 3 months. Scientists built the TCR library using RNA that was extracted from PBMCs.

The chain recombines TRBV19 with TRBJ2-7; 12 bases are shared with TRBD1. The starting material was peripheral blood mononuclear cells (PBMCs), obtained at new diagnosis, from a patient treated with antithyroid drugs. The clonotype was recovered from a female donor with Graves disease. The CDR3 DNA reads as TGTGCCAGTAGTATGGGGACAGGGGGCTTCTACGAGCAGTACTTC. Amino acid sequence: CASSMGTGGFYEQYF.